These 21 T cell receptor beta chains were sequenced from one sample in a study of cytomegalovirus exposure and HLA in healthy donors (dated 2017 in TCRdb). The library was prepared using the immunoSEQ multiplex PCR assay. A mixture of 60 forward primers for TCR Vbeta segments and 13 reverse primers for TCR Jbeta segments was used in the multiplex PCR. What TCRdb holds here is the immuneACCESS table cut down to in-frame rearrangements. Part of the clones is not present; checked against another copy, under half of the missing clones reflect an unresolved V gene, and the others are unexplained. A total of 200,000 or so clones appear in this sample, around four fifths of them only once. The top ten clonotypes cover approximately 3.8% of the sample. The sequenced sample was PBMCs. These receptors originate from a male donor in good health and CMV-seronegative.

The chain carries TRBV7-2 and TRBJ1-5; TRBD1 agrees at 7 bases. The germline V gene has CDR1 SGHTA and CDR2 FQGNSA. V trimming: 1 base; J trimming: 4 bases; junction bases outside the gene matches: 4. The CDR3 sequence is 15 residues long. The DNA of the CDR3 is TGTGCCAGCAGCTTAGGGGGGACAGATAATCAGCCCCAGCATTTT. Residues: CASSLGGTDNQPQHF.

The CDR3 bases are TGCGCCAGCAGAAGGTCAGGAGGGCAGGAAGAGACCCAGTACTTC. Its translation: CASRRSGGQEETQYF. The chain carries TRBV5-1 and TRBJ2-5; D is possibly TRBD2 (6 bases). Trimming left V 5 bases short and J 3 bases short, with 17 bases between. The CDR3 sequence is 15 residues long. Germline CDR1 and CDR2: SGHRS and YFSETQ.

The chain carries TRBV10-1 and TRBJ2-2; the match to TRBD1 covers 9 bases. The CDR3 is made up of 15 amino acids. Germline V gene lookup returns CDR1 WNHNN and CDR2 SYGVQD (reference sequence). The junction had 6 bases not matched to a gene; V was cut back by 3 bases and J by 7 bases. The CDR3 region is CASSDSGTGRGELFF. The CDR3 nucleotides read TGCGCCAGCAGTGACTCCGGGACAGGGCGCGGGGAGCTGTTTTTT.

The chain recombines TRBV7-2 with TRBJ2-5; a weak D match, TRBD1 (7 bases). Germline assignment: CDR1 SGHTA and CDR2 FQGNSA. Between the trimmed V and J ends, which lost 4 bases and 13 bases, there was a span of 19 bases. This CDR3 comprises 13 residues. The DNA of the CDR3 is TGTGCCAGCAGCTCAGGGACAGCGGGCCCCTCGTACTTC. It encodes CASSSGTAGPSYF.

Regarding this clone: Within the sample, other DNA sequences also encode this same CDR3. The V and J genes are TRBV6-1 and TRBJ2-1; D gene unclear. V lost 3 bases and J lost 5, with 5 bases in between. This CDR3 comprises 12 residues. Looked up from germline, CDR1 is MNHNS and CDR2 is SASEGT. CDR3 in DNA: TGTGCCAGCAGTGAGGCAGACAATGAGCAGTTCTTC. Amino acid sequence: CASSEADNEQFF.

CDR3 sequence (DNA): TGTGCCAGCAGCCCCGGAGGGGCCTCTGGGGCCAACGTCCTGACTTTC. Protein sequence: CASSPGGASGANVLTF. J is TRBJ2-6 and V is TRBV7-9; possibly TRBD2 for D (6 bases). V lost 5 bases, J lost 0 bases, and 11 bases lay in between. Per the germline V gene, CDR1 is SEHNR and CDR2 is FQNEAQ (reference sequence). This CDR3 comprises 16 residues.

The chain recombines TRBV7-9 with TRBJ2-1, with a possible D match to TRBD2 (5 bases). V lost 3 bases and J 14 bases, leaving 11 bases between the germline ends. Germline lookup yields CDR1 SEHNR and CDR2 FQNEAQ (reference sequence). The CDR3 consists of 11 residues. The CDR3 spells CASSFGRAEFF. DNA for the CDR3: TGTGCCAGCAGCTTCGGGCGGGCTGAGTTCTTC.

In this sample, this clone turned up once. This chain links TRBV7-2 with TRBJ2-2; possible D gene TRBD2, 5 bases. Germline-derived CDR1 and CDR2 are SGHTA and FQGNSA. The CDR3 spans 15 residues. The germline V and J ends were trimmed by 5 bases and 1 base, with 11 bases remaining between them. The CDR3 region is CASSADYLNTGELFF. CDR3 bases: TGTGCCAGCAGCGCCGACTACTTGAACACCGGGGAGCTGTTTTTT.

The chain combines TRBV7-6 with TRBJ1-1; the D gene is possibly TRBD1 (5 bases). This CDR3 contains 14 residues. The germline CDR1 and CDR2 sequences are SGHVS and FNYEAQ. The V and J ends lost 1 base and 2 bases respectively, with 8 bases between them. For the CDR3, the DNA is TGTGCCAGCAGCTTAGGGGACTCAAACACTGAAGCTTTCTTT. Amino acids: CASSLGDSNTEAFF.

The rearrangement uses TRBV11-2 and TRBJ1-1; D is possibly TRBD1 (6 bases). Germline lookup yields CDR1 SGHAT and CDR2 FQNNGV. Trimming removed 2 bases at V and 2 bases at J, with 9 bases between. This CDR3 contains 14 residues. Here the CDR3 reads CASSLSGGNTEAFF. DNA of the CDR3: TGTGCCAGCAGCTTAAGCGGGGGCAACACTGAAGCTTTCTTT.

This clone was picked up one time. The chain couples TRBV29-1 to TRBJ2-3, with 7 bases identical to TRBD1. Germline V gene lookup returns CDR1 SQVTM and CDR2 ANQGSEA. CDR3 size: 15 residues. V lost 1 base to trimming and J lost 0 bases; unmatched junction nucleotides: 4. The chain's CDR3 is CSVEGGTVSTDTQYF. CDR3 bases: TGCAGCGTTGAAGGGGGGACAGTTAGCACAGATACGCAGTATTTT.

The rearrangement links TRBV13 to TRBJ2-7; TRBD2 matches 14 bases. This CDR3 has 16 amino acids. V shed 5 bases and J 0 bases; nucleotides not matched to a gene: 3. Per germline, CDR1 PRHDT and CDR2 FYEKMQ (reference sequence). In DNA form, the CDR3 reads TGTGCCAGCAGCAAGGGGACTAGCGGGAGCTCCTACGAGCAGTACTTC. It specifies CASSKGTSGSSYEQYF.

V gene TRBV18 combines with J gene TRBJ1-2; D gene ambiguous. CDR1 and CDR2 (germline): KGHSH, LQKENI. There are 14 residues in the CDR3. V lost 6 bases and J lost 6, with 17 bases in between. The CDR3: CASSGPRGRNGYTF. CDR3 sequence (DNA): TGTGCCAGCTCCGGCCCACGGGGTAGAAATGGCTACACCTTC.

The J gene is TRBJ2-5, the V gene TRBV10-1; 7 nucleotides line up with TRBD2. The J call could be wrong; TRBJ2-7 is a better fit for the DNA end. Looked up from germline, CDR1 is WNHNN and CDR2 is SYGVQD (reference sequence). The CDR3 consists of 14 residues. For the CDR3, the DNA is TGCGCCAGCAGTGTAGGCGGGAGCCCCTACGAGCAGTACTTC. This sequence encodes CASSVGGSPYEQYF.

The gene calls are TRBV6-5 and TRBJ2-7; tentatively, D is TRBD1 (6 bases). Germline values: CDR1 MNHEY, CDR2 SVGAGI. V lost 6 bases to trimming and J lost 3 bases, with 12 bases between them. The CDR3 length is 13 residues. The CDR3, as DNA: TGTGCCAGCAGGCCGACAGGAGACTACGAGCAGTACTTC. Amino acid sequence: CASRPTGDYEQYF.

For this clone: Other nucleotide sequences from this sample produce the same CDR3. The V and J genes are TRBV18 and TRBJ1-1, with TRBD1 matching 8 bases. The CDR3 loop spans 14 amino acids. V was clipped by 2 bases and J by 1 base; unmatched bases: 0. From germline, CDR1 is KGHSH and CDR2 LQKENI. CDR3 protein: CASSPTGGNTEAFF. The CDR3 DNA follows: TGTGCCAGCTCACCAACAGGGGGGAACACTGAAGCTTTCTTT.

V and J are TRBV6-6 and TRBJ1-2; D may be TRBD1 (5 bases). Trimming pared 6 bases from V and 8 bases from J, leaving 19 bases between. Germline V gene sequence: CDR1 MNHNY, CDR2 SVGAGI (reference sequence). This CDR3 is built from 14 residues. Written as DNA, the CDR3 is TGTGCCAGCAGCAAGACAGCAAGCTCCTGGGGCTACACCTTC. It specifies CASSKTASSWGYTF.

This rearrangement joins TRBV5-6 to TRBJ1-5; tentative D call: TRBD1 (6 bases). V lost 4 bases, J lost 1 base, and 18 bases lay in between. Per germline, CDR1 SGHDT and CDR2 YYEEEE. The CDR3 totals 17 residues. The CDR3 coding sequence is TGTGCCAGCAGCCCCAGTCTACGGGGGGCAAGCAATCAGCCCCAGCATTTT. It encodes CASSPSLRGASNQPQHF. Full variable domain (remainder filled in from reference TRBV5-6 and TRBJ1-5): DAGVTQSPTHLIKTRGQQVTLRCSPKSGHDTVSWYQQALGQGPQFIFQYYEEEERQRGNFPDRFSGHQFPNYSSELNVNALLLGDSALYLCASSPSLRGASNQPQHFGDGTRLSIL.

V gene TRBV29-1 combines with J gene TRBJ2-5; D is undetermined. Germline V lookup: CDR1 SQVTM, CDR2 ANQGSEA. Trimming cost V 3 bases and J 5 bases, with 7 bases left between them. This CDR3 has 11 residues. The CDR3 sequence: CSVDRRETQYF. The DNA for the CDR3 is TGCAGCGTTGATCGTCGGGAGACCCAGTACTTC.

V gene TRBV5-1 combines with J gene TRBJ2-4, with 10 bases lining up with TRBD2. The CDR3 has 16 amino acids. The junction had 8 bases not matched to a gene; V was cut back by 2 bases and J by 6 bases. Germline CDR1 reads SGHRS; CDR2 reads YFSETQ. Here the CDR3 DNA reads TGCGCCAGCAGCTTTCTAGCGGGAGATCAGGGAAACATTCAGTACTTC. Translation gives CASSFLAGDQGNIQYF.

The chain recombines TRBV28 with TRBJ1-4, with D possibly TRBD1 on 5 matching bases. From germline, CDR1 is MDHEN and CDR2 SYDVKM. The V gene lost 4 bases and the J gene lost 1 base, with 7 bases spanning the gap. CDR3 length: 14 amino acids. The CDR3 here is CASSYRKTNEKLFF. CDR3 sequence (DNA): TGTGCCAGCAGTTACAGGAAAACTAATGAAAAACTGTTTTTT.